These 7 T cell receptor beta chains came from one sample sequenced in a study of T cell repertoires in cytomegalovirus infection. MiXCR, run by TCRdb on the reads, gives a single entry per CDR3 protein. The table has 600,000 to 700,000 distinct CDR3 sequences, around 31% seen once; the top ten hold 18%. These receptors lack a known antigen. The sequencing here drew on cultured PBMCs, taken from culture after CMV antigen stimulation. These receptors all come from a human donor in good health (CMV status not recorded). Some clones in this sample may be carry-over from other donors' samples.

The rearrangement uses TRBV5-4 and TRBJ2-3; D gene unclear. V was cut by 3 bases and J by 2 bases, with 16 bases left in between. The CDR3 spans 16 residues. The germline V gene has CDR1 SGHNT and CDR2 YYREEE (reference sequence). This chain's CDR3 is CASSSGKLRDTDTQYF. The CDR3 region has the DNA TGTGCCAGCAGCTCTGGGAAGCTTAGGGACACAGATACGCAGTATTTT.

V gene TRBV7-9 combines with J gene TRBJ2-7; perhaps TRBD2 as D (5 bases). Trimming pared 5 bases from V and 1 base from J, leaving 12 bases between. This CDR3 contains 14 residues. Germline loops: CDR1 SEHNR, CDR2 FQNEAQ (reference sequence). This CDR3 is CASSGIRTSYEQYF. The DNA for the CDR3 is TGTGCCAGCAGCGGGATTCGGACTTCCTACGAGCAGTACTTC.

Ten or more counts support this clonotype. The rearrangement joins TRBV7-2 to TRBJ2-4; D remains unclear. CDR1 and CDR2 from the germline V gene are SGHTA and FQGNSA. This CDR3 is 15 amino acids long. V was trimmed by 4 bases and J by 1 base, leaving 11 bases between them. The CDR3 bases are TGTGCCAGCAGCTCCCGGTGGGCGGCCAAAAACATTCAGTACTTC. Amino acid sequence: CASSSRWAAKNIQYF. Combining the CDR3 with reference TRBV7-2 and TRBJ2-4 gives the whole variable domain GAGVSQSPSNKVTEKGKDVELRCDPISGHTALYWYRQSLGQGLEFLIYFQGNSAPDKSGLPSDRFSAERTGGSVSTLTIQRTQQEDSAVYLCASSSRWAAKNIQYFGAGTRLSVL.

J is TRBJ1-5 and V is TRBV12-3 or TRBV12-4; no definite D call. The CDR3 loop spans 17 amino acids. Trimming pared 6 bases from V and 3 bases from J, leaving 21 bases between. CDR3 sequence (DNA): TGTGCCAGCAGACTTGGGAGCAGGTCAGGTTTCAATCAGCCCCAGCATTTT. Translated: CASRLGSRSGFNQPQHF.

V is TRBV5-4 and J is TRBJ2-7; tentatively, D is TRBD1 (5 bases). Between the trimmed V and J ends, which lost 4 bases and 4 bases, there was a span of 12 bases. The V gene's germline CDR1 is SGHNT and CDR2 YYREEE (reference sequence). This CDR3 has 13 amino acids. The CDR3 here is CASSVQGLYEQYF. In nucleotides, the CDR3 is TGTGCCAGCAGCGTGCAGGGTTTGTACGAGCAGTACTTC.

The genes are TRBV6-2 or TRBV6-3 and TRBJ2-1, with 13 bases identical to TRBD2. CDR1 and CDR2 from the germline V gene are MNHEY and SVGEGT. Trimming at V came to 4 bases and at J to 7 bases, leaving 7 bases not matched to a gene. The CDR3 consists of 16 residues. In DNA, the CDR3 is TGTGCCAGCAGTTGGTGGACTAGCGGGAGTAGGAATGAGCAGTTCTTC. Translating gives CASSWWTSGSRNEQFF.

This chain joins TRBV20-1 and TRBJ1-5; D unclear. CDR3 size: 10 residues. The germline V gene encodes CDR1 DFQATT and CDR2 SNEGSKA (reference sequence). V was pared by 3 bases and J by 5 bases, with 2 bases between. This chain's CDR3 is CSASDQPQHF. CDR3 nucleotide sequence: TGCAGTGCTAGTGATCAGCCCCAGCATTTT.